Each of the 8 T cell receptor beta chains below was sequenced from the same sample in a study of blood T cell repertoires in COVID-19. The method was immunoSEQ multiplex PCR; TCRdb's version includes in-frame clones alone and lacks a portion of them. The profile covers around 45,000 clones, with approximately 90% appearing a single time and over 10% taken by the ten largest. Sample: peripheral blood. The receptors shown here come from a man older than 75 with acute or convalescent COVID-19.

This rearrangement joins TRBV3-1 (or the pseudogene TRBV3-2) to TRBJ2-7, with 11 positions matching TRBD1. Germline assignment: CDR1 LGHDT and CDR2 YNNKEL (reference sequence). The V gene end was trimmed by 4 bases and the J gene end by 9 bases; junction bases not matched to a gene: 5. CDR3 length: 13 amino acids. This CDR3 is CASSPRDRGMQYF. The CDR3, as DNA: TGTGCCAGCAGCCCCCGGGACAGGGGGATGCAGTACTTC.

Only a few counts were recorded for this clone. This sequence joins TRBV14 and TRBJ1-3; TRBD1 matches 7 bases. CDR1 is SGHDN, CDR2 FVKESK, per germline. The J segment lost 0 bases and the V segment lost 3 bases, leaving 2 bases of the junction unmatched. This CDR3 has 15 amino acids. This CDR3 reads CASSQGQSSGNTIYF. The DNA of the CDR3 is TGTGCCAGCAGCCAGGGACAGAGCTCTGGAAACACCATATATTTT.

The V and J genes are TRBV5-6 and TRBJ1-6, with TRBD1 as a possible D gene (5 bases). Germline loops: CDR1 SGHDT, CDR2 YYEEEE. Trimming pared 2 bases from V and 8 bases from J, leaving 11 bases between. The CDR3 sequence is 14 residues long. CDR3 sequence (DNA): TGTGCCAGCAGCTTTGCAGGGTGGGATTCACCCCTCCACTTT. Translated: CASSFAGWDSPLHF.

This chain uses TRBV11-2 with TRBJ2-7, with a tentative D call TRBD2 (5 bases). The germline V gene has CDR1 SGHAT and CDR2 FQNNGV. V dropped 2 bases and J dropped 1 base, with 18 bases sitting between them. This CDR3 is 17 amino acids long. The CDR3: CASSLFFAARGSYEQYF. The CDR3 nucleotides are TGTGCCAGCAGCTTATTTTTCGCGGCTAGAGGGTCCTACGAGCAGTACTTC.

This clone was counted a single time. The rearrangement joins TRBV6-5 to TRBJ2-7; a weak D match, TRBD1 (5 bases). Trimming removed 2 bases from V and 4 bases from J, with 12 bases in between. The V gene's germline CDR1 is MNHEY and CDR2 SVGAGI. This CDR3 region has 14 residues. The CDR3 protein is CASSYGRQGYEQYF. DNA of the CDR3: TGTGCCAGCAGTTACGGCAGGCAGGGTTACGAGCAGTACTTC.

The rearrangement links TRBV5-4 to TRBJ1-2; D ambiguous. The V end lost 0 bases, the J end lost 2 bases, and 5 bases lay between the germline ends. The CDR3 contains 13 residues. Per germline, CDR1 SGHNT and CDR2 YYREEE (reference sequence). CDR3 DNA: TGTGCCAGCAGCTTGGAACAGAACTATGGCTACACCTTC. Encoded protein: CASSLEQNYGYTF.

This chain's CDR3 is CASSLSGGTNEKLFF. The CDR3, as DNA: TGTGCCAGCAGCCTTTCGGGAGGCACTAATGAAAAACTGTTTTTT. The chain uses TRBV3-1 (or the pseudogene TRBV3-2) and TRBJ1-4; no reliable D call. Germline assignment: CDR1 LGHDT and CDR2 YNNKEL (reference sequence). With 4 bases removed from V and 2 bases from J, the gap between germline ends came to 11 bases. This CDR3 is built from 15 residues.

This clone was observed a few times. This rearrangement joins TRBV5-6 to TRBJ1-1; 10 bases match TRBD1. This CDR3 contains 17 residues. CDR1 and CDR2 (germline): SGHDT, YYEEEE. V lost 1 base, J lost 0 bases, and 6 bases stayed unmatched. The CDR3 reads CASSLRKTGGLNTEAFF. The CDR3 coding sequence is TGTGCCAGCAGCTTGCGGAAGACAGGGGGCCTGAACACTGAAGCTTTCTTT.